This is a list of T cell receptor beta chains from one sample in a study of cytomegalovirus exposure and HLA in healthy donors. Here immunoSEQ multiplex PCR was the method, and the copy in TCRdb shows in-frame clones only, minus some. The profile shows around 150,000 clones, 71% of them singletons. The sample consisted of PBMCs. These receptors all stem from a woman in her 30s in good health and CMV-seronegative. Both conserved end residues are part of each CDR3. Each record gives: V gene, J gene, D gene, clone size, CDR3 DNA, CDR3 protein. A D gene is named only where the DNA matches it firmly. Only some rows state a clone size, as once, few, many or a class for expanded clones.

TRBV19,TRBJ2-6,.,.,TGTGCCAGTACCTCCCGGGGGACTGGGGCCAACGTCCTGACTTTC,CASTSRGTGANVLTF
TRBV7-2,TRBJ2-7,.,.,TGTGCCAGCAGCTTGGGCTATTCCTACGAGCAGTACTTC,CASSLGYSYEQYF
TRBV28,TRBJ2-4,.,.,TGTGCCAGCAGCCACCCGGCGGGGAAAAACATTCAGTACTTC,CASSHPAGKNIQYF
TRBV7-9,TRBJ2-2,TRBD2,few,TGTTCCAGCAGCTTAGCGGGAGGGCCGCGGGAGCTGTTTTTT,CSSSLAGGPRELFF
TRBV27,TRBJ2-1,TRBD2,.,TGTGCCAGCAGTTTCGGGGGGAGGGGCCTTGGGTGGGAGCAGTTCTTC,CASSFGGRGLGWEQFF
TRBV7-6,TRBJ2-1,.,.,TGTGCCAGCAGCCGCTCGACTAACGAGCAGTTCTTC,CASSRSTNEQFF
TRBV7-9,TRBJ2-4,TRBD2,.,TGTGCCAGCAGCCATGGACTAGCGGGAGTTCTTGTTCCGTACTTC,CASSHGLAGVLVPYF
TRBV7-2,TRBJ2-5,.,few,TGTGCCAGCAGACAGAATCAGGGTGAGGAGACCCAGTACTTC,CASRQNQGEETQYF
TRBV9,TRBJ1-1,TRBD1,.,TGTGCCAGCAGCGTTGAGGGGGCGATTAGCACTGAAGCTTTCTTT,CASSVEGAISTEAFF
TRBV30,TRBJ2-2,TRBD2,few,TGTGCCTGGGGCGGACTAGCGGGAGACACCGGGGAGCTGTTTTTT,CAWGGLAGDTGELFF
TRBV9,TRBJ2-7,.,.,TGTGCCAGCAGCGCCGCTGGCGAGGTCTACGAGCAGTACTTC,CASSAAGEVYEQYF